The 24 T cell receptor beta chains presented below share a single source sample, sequenced in a study of control samples from healthy donors and cancer patients. Assay: immunoSEQ multiplex PCR; the TCRdb copy retains only in-frame clones and omits some. The table shows 180,000 or so clones, with around 93% occurring only once. Material: blood. All receptors derive from a woman in her sixties in good health.

This chain joins TRBV9 and TRBJ1-3; D may be TRBD1 (5 bases). This CDR3 contains 13 residues. The V end lost 8 bases, the J end lost 2 bases, and 11 bases lay between the germline ends. Germline assignment: CDR1 SGDLS and CDR2 YYNGEE. The CDR3 sequence: CASKPGAGNTIYF. Written as DNA, the CDR3 is TGTGCCAGTAAACCGGGGGCTGGAAACACCATATATTTT.

V is TRBV6-5 and J is TRBJ2-7; D possibly corresponds to TRBD1 (5 bases). Germline-derived CDR1 and CDR2 are MNHEY and SVGAGI. CDR3 length: 13 residues. As DNA, the CDR3 is TGTGCGACAAGGGGTCAAAACGCCTACGAGCAGTACTTC. Amino acid sequence: CATRGQNAYEQYF.

This chain uses TRBV6-4 with TRBJ2-5; 8 bases map to TRBD2. With 5 bases clipped from V and 1 base from J, the junction kept 6 bases outside the gene matches. Germline CDR1 reads MRHNA; CDR2 reads SNTAGT. CDR3 length equals 15 residues. CDR3 sequence: CASSPGAGGQETQYF. The DNA of the CDR3 is TGTGCCAGCAGTCCAGGGGCGGGGGGCCAAGAGACCCAGTACTTC.

V and J are TRBV6-5 and TRBJ1-2, with D hard to call. CDR3 length: 16 residues. V was trimmed by 0 bases and J by 4 bases, leaving 15 bases between them. Germline V gives CDR1 MNHEY, CDR2 SVGAGI. The CDR3 loop is CASSYSGSRSGYGYTF. DNA for the CDR3: TGTGCCAGCAGTTACTCTGGCAGCCGGTCGGGCTATGGCTACACCTTC.

The chain combines TRBV3-1 (or the pseudogene TRBV3-2) with TRBJ1-4, with 9 positions matching TRBD1. The CDR3 extends over 18 amino acids. Germline assignment: CDR1 LGHDT and CDR2 YNNKEL (reference sequence). J gave up 4 bases and V 4 bases, and 13 bases lay outside the gene matches. The DNA for the CDR3 is TGTGCCAGCAGCCCCACAGCCAACCAGGGACAGGGTAATGAAAAACTGTTTTTT. Amino acid sequence: CASSPTANQGQGNEKLFF.

This clone was counted once. This chain joins TRBV3-1 (or the pseudogene TRBV3-2) and TRBJ1-4, with 11 bases matching TRBD1. Per the germline V gene, CDR1 is LGHDT and CDR2 is YNNKEL (reference sequence). The V gene end was trimmed by 3 bases and the J gene end by 7 bases; junction bases not matched to a gene: 4. This CDR3 has 15 residues. In DNA form, the CDR3 reads TGTGCCAGCAGCCATGGACAGGGGGCGGGTGAAAAACTGTTTTTT. Encoded protein: CASSHGQGAGEKLFF.

The chain combines TRBV6-2 or TRBV6-3 with TRBJ2-1; perhaps TRBD1 as D (5 bases). The CDR3 sequence is 13 residues long. CDR1 MNHEY and CDR2 SVGEGT come from the germline V gene. V was shortened by 6 bases and J by 6 bases, with 12 bases between the two germline ends. CDR3 nucleotide sequence: TGTGCCAGCAGCCCCAGGGTATTCAATGAGCAGTTCTTC. Translated, it gives CASSPRVFNEQFF.

The gene calls are TRBV6-2 or TRBV6-3 and TRBJ2-7; D may be TRBD2 (5 bases). This CDR3 spans 13 amino acids. V lost 6 bases and J lost 1, with 10 bases in between. From germline, CDR1 is MNHEY and CDR2 SVGEGT. CDR3 loop: CASSFGVSYEQYF. For the CDR3, the DNA is TGTGCCAGCAGCTTCGGGGTTTCCTACGAGCAGTACTTC.

The CDR3 loop reads CASSQETGHPYEQYF. The DNA for the CDR3 is TGCGCCAGCAGCCAAGAAACAGGACATCCCTACGAGCAGTACTTC. The V and J genes are TRBV4-3 and TRBJ2-7; TRBD1 might be the D (5 bases). The V and J ends lost 0 bases and 2 bases respectively, with 11 bases between them. Germline assignment: CDR1 LGHNA and CDR2 YSLEER. This CDR3 has 15 residues.

Turning to this clone: Additional DNA sequences in this sample encode the identical CDR3. This chain uses TRBV21-1 with TRBJ1-5; the tabulated D call, TRBD1, remains unverified against the DNA. TRBV21-1 is a pseudogene locus. The CDR3 extends over 18 amino acids. Here the CDR3 DNA reads TGTGCCAGCAGCAAAGGTGGCTCTACTGACAGGCCCTCCAGGCCCCAGCATTTT. Translated: CASSKGGSTDRPSRPQHF.

J is TRBJ1-3 and V is TRBV29-1; D remains ambiguous. V was cut by 4 bases and J by 0 bases, with 10 bases left in between. This CDR3 is built from 14 residues. Germline values: CDR1 SQVTM, CDR2 ANQGSEA. CDR3 residues: CSVVFSSSGNTIYF. CDR3 nucleotide sequence: TGCAGCGTTGTCTTTTCCAGCTCTGGAAACACCATATATTTT.

The J gene is TRBJ1-2, the V gene TRBV4-3, with D possibly matching TRBD1 (5 bases). This CDR3 comprises 15 residues. The V gene's germline CDR1 is LGHNA and CDR2 YSLEER. Trimming took 4 bases from V and 6 from J, leaving 18 bases between them. CDR3 sequence: CASSPQVRGGDGYTF. The CDR3 DNA reads as TGCGCCAGCAGCCCTCAAGTTAGGGGAGGGGATGGCTACACCTTC.

This CDR3 is CASSPPGQGSYGYTF. The DNA for the CDR3 is TGTGCCAGCAGTCCCCCGGGACAGGGGAGCTATGGCTACACCTTC. The gene calls are TRBV27 and TRBJ1-2; 10 bases are a match to TRBD1. Germline V gene sequence: CDR1 MNHEY, CDR2 SMNVEV (reference sequence). CDR3 size: 15 residues. The trim removed 5 bases at V and 4 bases at J, leaving 7 bases unmatched.

The chain has TRBV2 and TRBJ1-5; a possible D gene is TRBD1 (6 bases). The germline V gene has CDR1 SNHLY and CDR2 FYNNEI. CDR3 size: 14 residues. The V and J ends lost 5 bases and 5 bases respectively, with 13 bases between them. The CDR3 protein is CASSPTGVHQPQHF. For the CDR3, the DNA is TGTGCCAGCAGTCCGACAGGAGTTCATCAGCCCCAGCATTTT.

The chain links TRBV5-4 to TRBJ1-4; a weak D match, TRBD1 (6 bases). This CDR3 has 14 residues. The germline gives CDR1 SGHNT, CDR2 YYREEE (reference sequence). Trimming left V 1 base short and J 6 bases short, with 10 bases between. The CDR3 here is CASSLKQGDEKLFF. CDR3 DNA: TGTGCCAGCAGCTTGAAACAGGGTGATGAAAAACTGTTTTTT.

Notes on this clone: The junction shows a germline mismatch at one end, possibly a read error. The chain links TRBV7-6 to TRBJ1-6; 7 bases map to TRBD1. The CDR3 spans 15 residues. Per the germline V gene, CDR1 is SGHVS and CDR2 is FNYEAQ. For the CDR3, the DNA is TGTGCCAGCAGCCTAGCCGGACAGGCGAATTCACCCCTCCACTTT. This codes for CASSLAGQANSPLHF.

This clone was detected once. V and J are TRBV24-1 and TRBJ1-5; D is undetermined. Trimming removed 2 bases at V and 4 bases at J, with 11 bases between. The CDR3 contains 15 residues. Germline CDR1 reads KGHDR; CDR2 reads SFDVKD. The CDR3 region has the DNA TGTGCCACCAGTGATTGGCCGGGATTTAATCAGCCCCAGCATTTT. Protein sequence: CATSDWPGFNQPQHF.

The chain carries TRBV3-1 (or the pseudogene TRBV3-2) and TRBJ1-6, with 11 bases fitting TRBD1. V lost 5 bases and J lost 0; bases outside the gene matches: 6. The germline V gene encodes CDR1 LGHDT and CDR2 YNNKEL (reference sequence). This CDR3 is built from 18 residues. The CDR3 DNA is TGTGCCAGCAGCGAGGGACAGGGGGAAAGCTCCTATAATTCACCCCTCCACTTT. Its protein is CASSEGQGESSYNSPLHF.

The CDR3 sequence is CASSPVGEAYGYTF. CDR3 DNA: TGTGCCAGCAGTCCCGTGGGGGAGGCCTATGGCTACACCTTC. The chain couples TRBV3-1 (or the pseudogene TRBV3-2) to TRBJ1-2; a possible D gene is TRBD1 (5 bases). In germline, CDR1 is LGHDT, CDR2 YNNKEL (reference sequence). The CDR3 extends over 14 amino acids. Trimming took off 6 bases at V and 4 bases at J, with 15 bases between the two ends.

V and J are TRBV29-1 and TRBJ1-2; 7 bases agree with TRBD1. With 5 bases clipped from V and 4 bases from J, the junction kept 16 bases outside the gene matches. This CDR3 has 16 amino acids. The germline V gene has CDR1 SQVTM and CDR2 ANQGSEA. The CDR3 protein is CSVSSQGGGSGYGYTF. CDR3 nucleotides: TGCAGCGTTTCGTCTCAGGGGGGGGGCTCAGGCTATGGCTACACCTTC.

This chain uses TRBV6-2 or TRBV6-3 with TRBJ2-1; 7 bases line up with TRBD2. V lost 5 bases to trimming and J lost 6 bases; unmatched junction nucleotides: 10. The germline V gene encodes CDR1 MNHEY and CDR2 SVGEGT. The CDR3 consists of 15 residues. CDR3 residues: CASSRDLAGPNEQFF. In DNA, the CDR3 is TGTGCCAGCAGTCGGGATTTAGCGGGCCCCAATGAGCAGTTCTTC.

The chain uses TRBV7-2 and TRBJ1-5; the D is unclear. V gave up 2 bases and J gave up 0 bases, with 8 bases separating them. Germline values: CDR1 SGHTA, CDR2 FQGNSA. This CDR3 is built from 15 residues. CDR3 in DNA: TGTGCCAGCAGCTTAACAAGGGATAGCAATCAGCCCCAGCATTTT. Translated: CASSLTRDSNQPQHF.

The rearrangement links TRBV6-1 to TRBJ1-3; D is perhaps TRBD1 (6 bases). Trimming stripped 2 bases from V and 1 base from J, with 15 bases between. Germline values: CDR1 MNHNS, CDR2 SASEGT. The CDR3 loop spans 17 amino acids. CDR3 sequence reads: CASSERGGAGSGNTIYF. The CDR3 DNA reads TGTGCCAGCAGTGAAAGGGGGGGGGCCGGATCTGGAAACACCATATATTTT.

This clone was detected once. The V and J genes are TRBV6-6 and TRBJ2-7; 9 bases match TRBD1. This CDR3 has 14 amino acids. Germline-derived CDR1 and CDR2 are MNHNY and SVGAGI (reference sequence). The V and J ends lost 7 bases and 2 bases, in that order; junction bases with no gene match: 6. CDR3 coding DNA: TGTGCCAGCAACACGGGACAGGGAACCTACGAGCAGTACTTC. The encoded protein is CASNTGQGTYEQYF.